The entry below gives a single T cell receptor beta chain sequence along with its context. What it binds is unknown. This record belongs to a study of T cell responses to AZD1222 COVID-19 vaccine. General observations from the study: An increase in Spike-specific TCR breadth and depth was observed after two AZD1222 doses.

V shed 4 bases and J shed 3 bases, with 17 bases lying between them. Germline-derived CDR1 and CDR2 are SGHRS and YFSETQ. The CDR3 is 15 residues long. Here immunoSEQ multiplex PCR was the method, and the copy in TCRdb shows in-frame clones only, minus some. This table has some 110,000 clones, 85% to 95% appearing once. The sample consisted of peripheral blood, taken on day 0 of AZD1222 vaccination. The clonotype was recovered from an adult in good health. This chain joins TRBV5-1 and TRBJ2-7, with D perhaps TRBD2 (6 bases). This CDR3 is CASSLGTSTGYEQYF. Here the CDR3 DNA reads TGCGCCAGCAGCCTGGGGACTTCTACGGGCTACGAGCAGTACTTC.